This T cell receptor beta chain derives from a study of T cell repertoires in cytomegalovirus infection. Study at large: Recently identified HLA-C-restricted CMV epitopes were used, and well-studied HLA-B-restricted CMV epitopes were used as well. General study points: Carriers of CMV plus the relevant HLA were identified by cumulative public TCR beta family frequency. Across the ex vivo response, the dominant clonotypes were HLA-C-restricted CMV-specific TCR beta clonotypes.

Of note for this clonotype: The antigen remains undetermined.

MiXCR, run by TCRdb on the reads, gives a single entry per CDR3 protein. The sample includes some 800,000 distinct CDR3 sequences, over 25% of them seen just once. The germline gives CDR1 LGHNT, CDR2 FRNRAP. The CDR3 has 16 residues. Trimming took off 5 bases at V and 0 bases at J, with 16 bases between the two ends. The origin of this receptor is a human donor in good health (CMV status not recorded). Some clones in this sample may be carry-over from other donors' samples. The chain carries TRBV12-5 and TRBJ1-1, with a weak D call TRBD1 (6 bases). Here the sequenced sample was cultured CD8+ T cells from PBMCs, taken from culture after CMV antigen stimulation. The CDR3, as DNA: TGTGCTAGTGGTAATCCGGGACACCCTATGAACACTGAAGCTTTCTTT. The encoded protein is CASGNPGHPMNTEAFF.